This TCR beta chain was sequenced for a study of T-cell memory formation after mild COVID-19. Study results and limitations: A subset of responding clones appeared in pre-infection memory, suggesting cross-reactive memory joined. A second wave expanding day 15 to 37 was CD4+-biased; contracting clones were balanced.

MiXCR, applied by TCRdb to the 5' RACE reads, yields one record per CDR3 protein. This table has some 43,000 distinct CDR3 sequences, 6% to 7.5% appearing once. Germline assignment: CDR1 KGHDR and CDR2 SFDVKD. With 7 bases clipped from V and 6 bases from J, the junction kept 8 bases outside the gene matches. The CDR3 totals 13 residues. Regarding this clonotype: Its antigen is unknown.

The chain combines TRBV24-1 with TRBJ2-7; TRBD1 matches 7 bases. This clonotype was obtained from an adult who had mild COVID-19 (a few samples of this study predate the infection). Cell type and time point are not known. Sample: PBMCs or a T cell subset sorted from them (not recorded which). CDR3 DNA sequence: TGTGCCACCAGCCCAGGACAGGAAGGCGAGCAGTACTTC. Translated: CATSPGQEGEQYF.